The clone carrying this TCR beta chain occurred many times. Antigen specificity is unknown. This entry comes from a study of T-cell reconstitution after alpha-beta-depleted transplantation in children. Study-wide findings and caveats: Surviving recipient T cells and intrathymic progenitors accounted for some patients' high TCRbeta diversity at day 60. Newly produced T cells mostly accounted for T-cell counts and diversity one year post-transplant. Reportedly, alpha-beta T cells present about two months post-transplant originated from several hundred expanded clones of graft origin.

The authors prepared the TCRbeta library with unique molecular identifiers. TCRdb passed the PCR reads through MiXCR, listing each CDR3 protein once. This table has about 300,000 distinct CDR3 sequences, about 9.4% appearing once. This CDR3 region has 17 residues. V was pared by 5 bases and J by 4 bases, with 11 bases of the junction left unmatched. Germline V gene sequence: CDR1 LNHNV, CDR2 YYDKDF (reference sequence). The TCR comes from a boy under two years old with acute myeloid leukemia, due to receive a stem cell transplant. The gene calls are TRBV15 and TRBJ2-2, with 9 bases fitting TRBD2. This specimen consisted of PBMCs, obtained before TCRalphabeta/CD19-depleted stem cell transplant. DNA of the CDR3: TGTGCCACCAGCTCCCAGACTAGCGGCGACACCACCGGGGAGCTGTTTTTT. Its protein is CATSSQTSGDTTGELFF.